This T cell receptor (beta chain) was sequenced in a study of T-cell memory formation after mild COVID-19. Germline lookup yields CDR1 LGHNA and CDR2 YSLEER. This CDR3 region has 14 residues. TCRdb re-analysed the 5' RACE reads in MiXCR, keeping a single row per CDR3 protein. Here the sample spans 180,000 or so distinct CDR3 sequences, around a tenth being singletons. A note on this clonotype: A read error may account for a junction end that differs from germline.

The clonotype was recovered from a man aged 18 to 29 who had mild COVID-19 (a few samples of this study predate the infection). Cell type and time point are not known. The chain combines TRBV4-3 with TRBJ2-3; D is perhaps TRBD1 (6 bases). Sequencing input: PBMCs or a T cell subset sorted from them (not recorded which). The CDR3 DNA reads TGCGCCGGCAGCCAAGGTGGGGGCGCAGATACGCAGTATTTT. Protein product: CAGSQGGGADTQYF.